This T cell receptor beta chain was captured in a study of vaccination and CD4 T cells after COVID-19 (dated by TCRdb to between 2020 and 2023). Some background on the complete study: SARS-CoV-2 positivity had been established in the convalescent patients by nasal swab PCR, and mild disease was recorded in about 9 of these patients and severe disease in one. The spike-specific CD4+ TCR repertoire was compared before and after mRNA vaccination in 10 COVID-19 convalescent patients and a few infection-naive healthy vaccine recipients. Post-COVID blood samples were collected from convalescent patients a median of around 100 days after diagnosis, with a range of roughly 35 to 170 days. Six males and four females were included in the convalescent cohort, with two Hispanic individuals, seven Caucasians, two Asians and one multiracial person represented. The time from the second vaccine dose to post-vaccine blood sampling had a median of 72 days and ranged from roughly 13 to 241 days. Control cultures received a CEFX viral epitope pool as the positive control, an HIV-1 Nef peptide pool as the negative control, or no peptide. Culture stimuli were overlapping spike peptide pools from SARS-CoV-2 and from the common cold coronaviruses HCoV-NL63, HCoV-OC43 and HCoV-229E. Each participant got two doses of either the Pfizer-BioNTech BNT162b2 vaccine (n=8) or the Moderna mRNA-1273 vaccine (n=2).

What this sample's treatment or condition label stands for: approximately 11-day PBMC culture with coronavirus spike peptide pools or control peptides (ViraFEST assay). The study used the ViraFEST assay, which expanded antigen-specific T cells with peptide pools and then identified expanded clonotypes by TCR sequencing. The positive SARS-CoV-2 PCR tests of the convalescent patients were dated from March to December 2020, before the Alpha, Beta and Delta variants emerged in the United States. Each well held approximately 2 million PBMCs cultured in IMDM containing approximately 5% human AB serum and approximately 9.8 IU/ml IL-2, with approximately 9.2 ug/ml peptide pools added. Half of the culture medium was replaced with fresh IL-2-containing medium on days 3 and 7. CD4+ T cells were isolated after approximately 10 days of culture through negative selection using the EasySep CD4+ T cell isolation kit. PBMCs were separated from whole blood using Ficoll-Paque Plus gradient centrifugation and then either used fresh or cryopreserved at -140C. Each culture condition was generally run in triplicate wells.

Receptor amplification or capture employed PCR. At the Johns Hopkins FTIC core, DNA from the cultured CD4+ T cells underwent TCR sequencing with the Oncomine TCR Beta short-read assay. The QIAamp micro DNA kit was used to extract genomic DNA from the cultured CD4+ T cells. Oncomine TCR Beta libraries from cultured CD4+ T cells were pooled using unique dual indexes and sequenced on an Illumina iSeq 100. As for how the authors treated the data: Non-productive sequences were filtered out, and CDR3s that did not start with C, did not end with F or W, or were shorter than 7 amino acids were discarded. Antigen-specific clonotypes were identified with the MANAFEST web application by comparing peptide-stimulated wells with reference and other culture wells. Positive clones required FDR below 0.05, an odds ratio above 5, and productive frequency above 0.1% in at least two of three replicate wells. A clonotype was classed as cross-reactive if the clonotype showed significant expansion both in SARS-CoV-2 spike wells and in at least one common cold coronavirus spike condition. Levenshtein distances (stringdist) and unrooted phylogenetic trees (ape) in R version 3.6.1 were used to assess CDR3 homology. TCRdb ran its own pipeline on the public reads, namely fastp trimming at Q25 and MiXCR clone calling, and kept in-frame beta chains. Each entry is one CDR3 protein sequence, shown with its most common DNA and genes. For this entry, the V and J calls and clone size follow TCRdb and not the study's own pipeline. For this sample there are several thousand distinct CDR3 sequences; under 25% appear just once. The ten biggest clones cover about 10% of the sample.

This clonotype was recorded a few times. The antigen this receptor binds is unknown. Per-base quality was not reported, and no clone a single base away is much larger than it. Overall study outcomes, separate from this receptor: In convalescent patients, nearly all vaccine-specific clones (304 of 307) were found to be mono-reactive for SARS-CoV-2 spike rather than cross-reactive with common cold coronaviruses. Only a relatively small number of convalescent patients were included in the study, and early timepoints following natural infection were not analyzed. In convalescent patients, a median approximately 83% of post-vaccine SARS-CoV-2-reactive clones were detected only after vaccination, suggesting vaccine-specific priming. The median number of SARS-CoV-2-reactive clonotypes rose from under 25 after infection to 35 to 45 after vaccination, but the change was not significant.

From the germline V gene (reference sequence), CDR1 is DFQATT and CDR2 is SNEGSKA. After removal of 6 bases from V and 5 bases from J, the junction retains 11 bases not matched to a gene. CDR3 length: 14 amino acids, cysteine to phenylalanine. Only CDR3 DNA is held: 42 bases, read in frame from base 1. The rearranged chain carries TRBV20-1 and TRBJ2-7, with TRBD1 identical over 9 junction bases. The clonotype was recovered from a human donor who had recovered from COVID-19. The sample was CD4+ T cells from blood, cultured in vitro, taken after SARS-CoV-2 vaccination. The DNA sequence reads TGCAGTGCCGTCTCCGGGACAGGGCGGAACGAGCAGTACTTC. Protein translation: CSAVSGTGRNEQYF.